The 16 T cell receptor beta chains listed next were all sequenced from one sample in a study of T cells expressing NK-cell markers. With the 5' RACE reads reprocessed, TCRdb shows one record per CDR3 protein and no DNA. The sample is made up of about 140,000 distinct CDR3 sequences, and the top ten hold 12% of it. Specimen: blood T cells: a sorted CD56 or NKG2C T cell subset, CD4+ or CD8+ T cells, or bulk PBMC T cells (not recorded which). These receptors were collected from a young man in good health.

The chain has TRBV6-5 and TRBJ2-3; TCRdb selects TRBD1, and the lack of DNA leaves this call unchecked. The germline CDR1 and CDR2 sequences are MNHEY and SVGAGI. CDR3 length: 15 residues. The CDR3 here is CASSYEPGGTDTQYF.

CDR3: CATSFGLPNSYNEQFF. The V call is TRBV24-1, the J call TRBJ2-1; TCRdb's assignment of TRBD2 cannot be checked, as there is no DNA. The CDR3 runs 16 residues. Germline V gene lookup returns CDR1 KGHDR and CDR2 SFDVKD.

The chain employs TRBV19 and TRBJ2-3. The CDR3 length is 13 residues. The germline gives CDR1 LNHDA, CDR2 SQIVND (reference sequence). Here the CDR3 reads CASSRTDADTQYF.

This chain links TRBV27 with TRBJ2-1; TCRdb proposes TRBD2, but this gene call is untestable without DNA. From germline, CDR1 is MNHEY and CDR2 SMNVEV (reference sequence). The CDR3 covers 12 residues. The CDR3 here is CASSLLAERLFF.

The chain recombines TRBV7-9 with TRBJ1-6; TCRdb proposes TRBD1, but this gene call is untestable without DNA. Per germline, CDR1 SEHNR and CDR2 FQNEAQ (reference sequence). This CDR3 is built from 13 residues. CDR3 protein: CASSLEAGWLVHF.

V usage is TRBV7-8 and J usage is TRBJ2-1; checking the TCRdb D call of TRBD1 is not possible without DNA. Germline CDR1 SGHVS, CDR2 FQNEAQ. This CDR3 is 13 amino acids long. The CDR3 sequence is CASSPTETRREFF.

The gene calls are TRBV25-1 and TRBJ2-1; TCRdb's D call of TRBD1 is untestable without DNA. This CDR3 is built from 17 residues. In germline, CDR1 is MGHDK, CDR2 SYGVNS. The chain's CDR3 is CASSEDPGGIKGDEQFF.

This chain connects TRBV20-1 to TRBJ2-1; TCRdb picks TRBD2, but there is no DNA to check that call. Germline values: CDR1 DFQATT, CDR2 SNEGSKA (reference sequence). The CDR3 is 16 residues long. CDR3 region: CSAIYGRPSSYNEQFF.

The rearrangement uses TRBV12-3 or TRBV12-4 and TRBJ2-6. The CDR3 length is 15 residues. CDR3 sequence reads: CASSFLSSGANVLTF.

The J gene is TRBJ2-3, the V gene TRBV27; there is no DNA to check the TCRdb D call of TRBD2. The germline gives CDR1 MNHEY, CDR2 SMNVEV (reference sequence). The length of the CDR3 is 16 residues. The CDR3 sequence: CASSYLAGSSTDTQYF.

This chain joins TRBV12-3 or TRBV12-4 and TRBJ2-5; TCRdb designates TRBD2, a call that cannot be tested without DNA. The CDR3 is 17 residues long. CDR3 loop: CASSPGTSGSLWETQYF.

The V call is TRBV6-4, the J call TRBJ1-1; TCRdb proposes TRBD1, but this gene call is untestable without DNA. This CDR3 spans 15 amino acids. CDR1 is MRHNA, CDR2 SNTAGT, per germline. The CDR3: CASSELPGANTEAFF.

The chain has TRBV7-9 and TRBJ2-3; with no DNA, the TCRdb D assignment of TRBD2 cannot be verified. The germline V gene encodes CDR1 SEHNR and CDR2 FQNEAQ (reference sequence). The CDR3 has 17 amino acids. CDR3 in amino acids: CASSFLVETSFTDTQYF.

This chain links TRBV5-8 with TRBJ1-5; TCRdb designates TRBD1, a call that cannot be tested without DNA. The CDR3 has 16 residues. In germline, CDR1 is SGHTS, CDR2 YDEGEE. This chain's CDR3 is CASSLETGVFNQPQHF.

This rearrangement joins TRBV29-1 to TRBJ1-2; TCRdb's D gene call, TRBD1, goes unchecked for lack of DNA. The CDR3 has 15 amino acids. The germline CDR1 and CDR2 sequences are SQVTM and ANQGSEA. This CDR3 is CSVPLEGTGFYGYTF.

The chain carries TRBV6-5 and TRBJ1-1; with no DNA, the TCRdb D assignment of TRBD1 cannot be verified. The CDR3 has 13 amino acids. Germline loops: CDR1 MNHEY, CDR2 SVGAGI. The chain's CDR3 is CASRITGGTEAFF.